This T cell receptor (beta chain) was captured in a study of monozygotic twins with inflammatory bowel disease. Using the 5' RACE reads, TCRdb records one entry per CDR3 protein without DNA. This repertoire includes some 89,000 distinct CDR3 sequences. The germline gives CDR1 KGHSH, CDR2 LQKENI. The length of the CDR3 is 15 residues. The chain uses TRBV18 and TRBJ2-7; the D call from TCRdb, TRBD1, cannot be confirmed without DNA. The material sequenced was blood. This clonotype was sampled from a human donor with ulcerative colitis or Crohn's disease, or a healthy co-twin of an affected twin (not recorded which). The CDR3 sequence: CASSLNRDRDHQQYF.